This T cell receptor beta chain came from a study of technical replicates of blood from a handful of donors. CDR3 length: 17 residues. Between the trimmed V and J ends, which lost 5 bases and 2 bases, there was a span of 21 bases. CDR1 and CDR2 (germline): SGHVS, FNYEAQ. Generated by immunoSEQ multiplex PCR, the TCRdb table keeps only in-frame clones and is missing some. The table lists approximately 16,000 clones, 87% of them singletons, with approximately 13% in the top ten. The receptor was derived from a human donor in good health. Specimen: PBMCs. The rearrangement links TRBV7-6 to TRBJ2-5, with D possibly matching TRBD1 (5 bases). The chain's CDR3 is CASSPQGGTQSQETQYF. DNA for the CDR3: TGTGCCAGCAGCCCCCAGGGCGGCACGCAATCTCAAGAGACCCAGTACTTC.